Listed below are T cell receptor beta chains from one sample, sequenced in a study of beta chain features in type 1 diabetes. Profiling relied on immunoSEQ multiplex PCR, and the TCRdb table lists in-frame clones only, not all of them. The sample holds under 900,000 clones, roughly 17% seen once. Sample: naive CD4+ T cells from blood. These receptors originate from a woman under 30 in good health. Each CDR3 is given with its conserved first and last residue. Fields, in order: J gene, D gene, V gene, clone size, CDR3 DNA, CDR3 protein. A D gene is named only where the DNA matches it firmly. Clone size is given for some rows only: seen once, a few or many times, or a class if the clone is expanded.

TRBJ1-1,.,TRBV9,few,TGTGCCAGCAGCGCGGACCCCGTAGTCGCTGAAGCTTTCTTT,CASSADPVVAEAFF
TRBJ2-5,.,TRBV29-1,few,TGCAGCGTTGTGGCAGGGGAAGGAGAGACCCAGTACTTC,CSVVAGEGETQYF
TRBJ1-5,.,TRBV6-5,few,TGTGCCAGCAGTTACTCGTCTTCTCTAGGGGCCCAGCATTTT,CASSYSSSLGAQHF
TRBJ2-7,.,TRBV19,.,TGTGCCAGTAGTATAGCGCGGGCGGGGCCGATCTACGAGCAGTACTTC,CASSIARAGPIYEQYF
TRBJ2-7,TRBD1,TRBV7-9,.,TGTGCCAGCAGCCGCACAGGGGCGCTGTACTTC,CASSRTGALYF
TRBJ1-2,.,TRBV2,few,TGTGCCAGCAGCGCTTTTGGGACACCTGGCTACACCTTC,CASSAFGTPGYTF
TRBJ1-2,.,TRBV9,few,TGTGCCAGCAGCTTGGGGTTACTAGCTAACTATGGCTACACCTTC,CASSLGLLANYGYTF
TRBJ2-5,TRBD1,TRBV9,.,TGTGCCAGCAGCGTAGGGAGGGCAGGGGGCGGCGAGACCCAGTACTTC,CASSVGRAGGGETQYF
TRBJ2-1,.,TRBV18,few,TGTGCCAGCTCACCACCCCTCAATGAGCAGTTCTTC,CASSPPLNEQFF
TRBJ2-1,TRBD1,TRBV7-8,once,TGTGCCAGCAGCTTACTCCGGACAGGGGTATACAATGAGCAGTTCTTC,CASSLLRTGVYNEQFF
TRBJ1-2,TRBD1,TRBV19,few,TGTGCCAGTAGTACCCGGACAGGGGTCGAGGACTATGGCTACACCTTC,CASSTRTGVEDYGYTF
TRBJ1-2,.,TRBV7-9,.,TGTGCCAGCAGCCCTGCACTGAACTATGGCTACACCTTC,CASSPALNYGYTF
TRBJ1-4,.,TRBV5-6,few,TGTGCCAGCAGCTACGCTGCGGGGATCGTTGCTGAAAAACTGTTTTTT,CASSYAAGIVAEKLFF
TRBJ2-1,TRBD2,TRBV7-2,few,TGTGCCAGCAGCCACCCGGGGGGTGAGCAGTTCTTC,CASSHPGGEQFF
TRBJ2-5,.,TRBV7-9,few,TGTGCCAGCAGCTGGAGACAGCCTCAAGAGACCCAGTACTTC,CASSWRQPQETQYF
TRBJ1-1,.,TRBV7-2,.,TGTGCCAGCAGCTTGAGGGTTCGGGACACTGAAGCTTTCTTT,CASSLRVRDTEAFF
TRBJ2-1,.,TRBV5-1,.,TGCGCCAGCAGCTTGGGCCAGACAAGCTACAATGAGCAGTTCTTC,CASSLGQTSYNEQFF
TRBJ2-1,.,TRBV7-9,few,TGTGCCAGCAGCCCTACGACGGCCAGGGCGGGAAACAATGAGCAGTTCTTC,CASSPTTARAGNNEQFF
TRBJ2-4,TRBD1,TRBV7-9,few,TGTGCCAGCAGCCAGGGACAGGGGTCCAAAAACATTCAGTACTTC,CASSQGQGSKNIQYF
TRBJ2-1,.,TRBV27,few,TGTGCCAGCAGTTTCGGTGGGAGTGGGAATGAGCAGTTCTTC,CASSFGGSGNEQFF
TRBJ1-4,TRBD1,TRBV28,few,TGTGCCAGCAGTACCCCGGGACAGGGGAATGAAAAACTGTTTTTT,CASSTPGQGNEKLFF
TRBJ1-1,.,TRBV7-2,.,TGTGCCAGCAGCTTAGCAGGGTTTGCGGCTTTCTTT,CASSLAGFAAFF
TRBJ1-4,.,TRBV27,.,TGTGCCAGCAAGCGCCGGGGTCCGGGGGGGATAAGGATTGAAAAACTGTTTTTT,CASKRRGPGGIRIEKLFF
TRBJ2-1,.,TRBV5-1,few,TGCGCCAGCAGCTTGGCATGGTTCTCCCGCAATGAGCAGTTCTTC,CASSLAWFSRNEQFF
TRBJ2-2,.,TRBV29-1,.,TGCAGCGTTGGACAGGAGAACACCGGGGAGCTGTTTTTT,CSVGQENTGELFF
TRBJ2-7,TRBD1,TRBV7-9,.,TGTGCCAGCAGCTTAGTGACAGGGAGTTCCTACGAGCAGTACTTC,CASSLVTGSSYEQYF
TRBJ2-1,TRBD2,TRBV25-1,.,TGTGCCAGCAGCGAATTGGCTAGCGGGAGTAATGAGCAGTTCTTC,CASSELASGSNEQFF
TRBJ2-7,TRBD2,TRBV2,.,TGTGCCAGCAGTCTTCTAGCGGGAGAAGTTCGCGAGCAGTACTTC,CASSLLAGEVREQYF
TRBJ1-1,.,TRBV7-9,few,TGTGCCAGCAGCCCCGACTCGGACACTGAAGCTTTCTTT,CASSPDSDTEAFF
TRBJ2-2,TRBD2,TRBV27,.,TGTGCCAGCAGTTCCGGGACTACGAACACCGGGGAGCTGTTTTTT,CASSSGTTNTGELFF
TRBJ2-3,.,TRBV5-4,.,TGTGCCAGCAGCCAAGATCGTCACACAGATACGCAGTATTTT,CASSQDRHTDTQYF
TRBJ2-3,TRBD2,TRBV5-4,.,TGTGCCAGCAGCCTCGGACTAGTGTCAGATACGCAGTATTTT,CASSLGLVSDTQYF
TRBJ2-5,.,TRBV18,.,TGTGCCAGCTCAGCAAGGGCTACGGAGACCCAGTACTTC,CASSARATETQYF
TRBJ2-1,.,TRBV7-2,.,TGTGCCAGCAGCCCCCGTCAACTAGGGGCTGAGCAGTTCTTC,CASSPRQLGAEQFF
TRBJ1-1,.,TRBV27,.,TGTGCCAGCCGCTATTCGAATGTCAACACTGAAGCTTTCTTT,CASRYSNVNTEAFF
TRBJ2-3,TRBD1,TRBV9,few,TGTGCCAGCAGCGTAGGATACAGGGGGGTCACAGATACGCAGTATTTT,CASSVGYRGVTDTQYF
TRBJ2-1,TRBD1,TRBV5-1,.,TGCGCCAGCAGCTCCGTCCGAGGGGGCCCGGCTGGGACAATGAGGCAGTTCTTC,CASSSVRGGPAGTMRQFF
TRBJ2-2,TRBD2,TRBV18,few,TGTGCCAGCTCAGACGGGGGGACCCGGGAGCTGTTTTTT,CASSDGGTRELFF
TRBJ1-2,TRBD1,TRBV28,few,TGTGCCAGCAGCTTGGGACAGGGCTATGGCTACACCTTC,CASSLGQGYGYTF
TRBJ2-7,TRBD1,TRBV7-9,few,TGTGCCAGCAGCTTCGCCCGGGACAGGGGCTCCTACGAGCAGTACTTC,CASSFARDRGSYEQYF
TRBJ2-7,.,TRBV7-3,few,TGTGCCAGCAGCTTAGGGCTGAACGGACCCTACGAGCAGTACTTC,CASSLGLNGPYEQYF
TRBJ2-3,TRBD2,TRBV7-9,few,TGTGCCAGCAGCCGTACCGGTCTGGGCGGGAGGACCGGAAATACGCAGTATTTT,CASSRTGLGGRTGNTQYF
TRBJ2-7,TRBD1,TRBV29-1,.,TGCAGCGCCCGGACCCGACAGGGGTACGAGCAGTACTTC,CSARTRQGYEQYF
TRBJ2-7,TRBD1,TRBV29-1,.,TGCAGCGTGGAGACAGGGGGCGTATTGCGGGAGCAGTACTTC,CSVETGGVLREQYF
TRBJ2-6,.,TRBV11-2,.,TGTGCCAGCAGCTCCGCCCGGTGGGCTGTGGGGGCCAACGTCCTGACTTTC,CASSSARWAVGANVLTF
TRBJ2-1,TRBD2,TRBV28,few,TGTGCCAGCAGCTCGAGCGGGAGTTCCTACAATGAGCAGTTCTTC,CASSSSGSSYNEQFF
TRBJ2-5,.,TRBV18,few,TGTGCCAGCTCACCACGAACACAAGAGACCCAGTACTTC,CASSPRTQETQYF
TRBJ2-5,.,TRBV7-2,.,TGTGCCAGCAGCTTAGGCCTAGTCCAAGAGACCCAGTACTTC,CASSLGLVQETQYF
TRBJ1-2,.,TRBV7-9,few,TGTGCCAGCAGCCCACGCGAGAGTGGTGACTATGGCTACACCTTC,CASSPRESGDYGYTF
TRBJ2-7,.,TRBV15,few,TGTGCCACCAGCAGGGATCTGCGGGACCGCTACGAGCAGTACTTC,CATSRDLRDRYEQYF
TRBJ2-2,.,TRBV2,once,TGTGCCAGCAGGGGACCGGGACGGCAAGGGGACACCGGGGAGCTGTTTTTT,CASRGPGRQGDTGELFF
TRBJ2-1,TRBD2,TRBV7-9,.,TGTGCCAGCAGCCGTGGCGGGAGCTCCTACAATGAGCAGTTCTTC,CASSRGGSSYNEQFF
TRBJ2-7,.,TRBV2,.,TGTGCCAGCAGTGGGGACGGCGGGGCGGCTAAGCAGTACTTC,CASSGDGGAAKQYF
TRBJ2-7,TRBD2,TRBV28,.,TGTGCCAGCAGGCTAGCGGGTTACGAGCAGTACTTC,CASRLAGYEQYF
TRBJ2-2,TRBD2,TRBV7-2,.,TGTGCCAGCAGCTTTCTAGCGGGAGAAGCCGGGGAGCTGTTTTTT,CASSFLAGEAGELFF
TRBJ2-7,TRBD1,TRBV10-3,few,TGTGCCATCAGTGAGTCGAAAACAGGGGATGACTACGAGCAGTACTTC,CAISESKTGDDYEQYF
TRBJ2-2,.,TRBV9,.,TGTGCCAGCAGCCGCAACACCGGGGAGCTGTTTTTT,CASSRNTGELFF